This T cell receptor beta chain was profiled in a study of T cell changes during pregnancy in multiple sclerosis (dated by TCRdb to the late 2010s). About the study as a whole: Changes in the T cell repertoire over the course of pregnancy were examined in this study in women with multiple sclerosis.

Library method: the immunoSEQ multiplex PCR assay. TCRdb re-hosts the immuneACCESS table, in-frame sequences only. Its copies lack some clones; in the studies checked, an unresolved V gene accounts for under half of them, and the cause for the rest is not known. This sample comprises 50,000 to 60,000 clones, about 91% of them detected only once. The ten largest clonotypes hold 0.6% to 0.9% of the sample. About this clone: Its antigen remains undetermined. Base qualities are not recorded, but no much larger clone differs from it by a single base.

CDR1 and CDR2, per the germline V gene, are SQVTM and ANQGSEA. V has 5 bases trimmed and J has 6 bases trimmed; junction bases matching no gene number 12. Measured from the cysteine to the phenylalanine, the CDR3 is 16 residues long. Only the CDR3 DNA stays, 48 bases, in frame from base 1. Here the chain combines TRBV29-1 and TRBJ2-3, and TRBD2 aligns with 12 junction nucleotides. The origin of this receptor is a female donor with multiple sclerosis, enrolled in a pregnancy study. The sequenced sample was CD4+ T cells from peripheral blood mononuclear cells, obtained in the first trimester of pregnancy. The base sequence is TGCAGCGTTCCGCGGACTAGCGGGGCCCATATGGATACGCAGTATTTT. Translation gives CSVPRTSGAHMDTQYF.